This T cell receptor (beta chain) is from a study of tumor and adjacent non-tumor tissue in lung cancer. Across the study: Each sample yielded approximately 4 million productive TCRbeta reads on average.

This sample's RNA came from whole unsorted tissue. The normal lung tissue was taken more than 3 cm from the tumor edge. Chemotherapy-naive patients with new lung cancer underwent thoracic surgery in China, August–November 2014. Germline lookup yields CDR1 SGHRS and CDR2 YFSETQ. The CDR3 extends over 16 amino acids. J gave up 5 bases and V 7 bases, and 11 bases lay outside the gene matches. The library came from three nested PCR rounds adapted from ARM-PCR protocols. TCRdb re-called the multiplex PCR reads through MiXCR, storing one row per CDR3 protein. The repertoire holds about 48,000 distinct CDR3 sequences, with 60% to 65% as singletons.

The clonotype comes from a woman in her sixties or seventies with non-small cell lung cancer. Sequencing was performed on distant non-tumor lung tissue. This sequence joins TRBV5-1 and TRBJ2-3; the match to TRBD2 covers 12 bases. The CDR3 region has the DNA TGCGCCAGCGGCCCAAGACTAGCGGGAGATGAAGATACGCAGTATTTT. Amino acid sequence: CASGPRLAGDEDTQYF.